The 5 T cell receptor beta chains below come from one sample, sequenced in a study of prognosis after radiotherapy for stage I lung cancer. Researchers used two-round multiplex PCR to amplify TCR beta CDR3 starting from genomic DNA. For every TRBV and TRBJ gene, a specific primer was used in first-round PCR. A single record per CDR3 protein comes from TCRdb applying MiXCR to the multiplex PCR reads. The sample lists roughly 26,000 distinct CDR3 sequences, 30% occurring once. The specimen was PBMCs, collected before or after stereotactic body radiation therapy (not recorded which). The receptors were gathered from a donor older than 45 with non-small cell lung cancer.

Turning to this clonotype: At one boundary the junction diverges from the germline segment, which might be a read error. CDR3 region: CASSEVNRGGGYKPKHF. The CDR3 DNA sequence: TGTGCCAGCAGTGAAGTGAATAGGGGAGGGGGCTATAAGCCCAAGCATTTT. V is TRBV6-1 and J is TRBJ1-5; 7 positions match TRBD1. Germline V gene data show CDR1 as MNHNS and CDR2 as SASEGT. The CDR3 is 17 residues long.

This clonotype came up many times. The V call is TRBV19, the J call TRBJ1-1; perhaps TRBD1 as D (6 bases). CDR1 is LNHDA, CDR2 SQIVND, per germline (reference sequence). This CDR3 has 13 residues. The germline V and J ends were trimmed by 5 bases and 5 bases, with 12 bases remaining between them. CDR3 loop: CASSWGQRTEAFF. CDR3 nucleotide sequence: TGTGCCAGTAGTTGGGGGCAAAGGACTGAAGCTTTCTTT. The full variable domain, its missing parts supplied by reference TRBV19 and TRBJ1-1, is DGGITQSPKYLFRKEGQNVTLSCEQNLNHDAMYWYRQDPGQGLRLIYYSQIVNDFQKGDIAEGYSVSREKKESFPLTVTSAQKNPTAFYLCASSWGQRTEAFFGQGTRLTVV.

This clonotype appeared once. Mismatch with germline at one junction end may stem from a read error. The chain uses TRBV12-3 or TRBV12-4 and TRBJ2-2, with 8 bases identical to TRBD1. The CDR3 extends over 15 amino acids. CDR3 sequence (DNA): TGTGCCAGCAGTCCGGACAGGGACAAGCACCGGGAGCTGCTTTTT. This codes for CASSPDRDKHRELLF.

This clonotype is termed medium-sized. The V gene is TRBV5-1, the J gene TRBJ2-1, with 11 bases lining up with TRBD2. Germline V gene lookup returns CDR1 SGHRS and CDR2 YFSETQ. Germline trimming cut 2 bases from V and 3 bases from J; bases unmatched to any gene: 4. The CDR3 contains 16 residues. The CDR3 bases are TGCGCCAGCAGCTTACTAGCGGGGGATGGCTACAATGAGCAGTTCTTC. This gives the protein CASSLLAGDGYNEQFF.

On this clonotype itself: With only one base between it and a far larger clone, this is likely a read error. The chain links TRBV6-5 to TRBJ2-1, with 7 bases matching TRBD2. V was clipped by 6 bases and J by 5 bases; unmatched bases: 4. Germline loops: CDR1 MNHEY, CDR2 SVGAGI. There are 13 residues in the CDR3. The CDR3 DNA follows: TGTGCCAGCAGGGGACTATCGGACAATGAGCAGTTCTTC. Its translation: CASRGLSDNEQFF.